This T cell receptor (beta chain) was recovered during a study of cytomegalovirus exposure and HLA in healthy donors (dated by TCRdb to 2017 to 2019). Notes on the research overall: An earlier analysis of roughly 500 of the donors reported 250 to 350 Gb of sequence data and around 120 million unique TCR beta sequences from 150 million to 200 million T cells. An early release that covered about 600 HLA-typed donors contained approximately 300 gigabases of sequencing data and approximately 85 million unique TCR sequences. Among the roughly 380 genotyped donors, 75% to 90% belonged to the genetic ancestry cluster associated with self-reported Caucasian donors. The study aimed to test whether signatures of past pathogen exposure could be identified by cataloging public T cell receptors. The T cell repertoires of 666 subjects were profiled by immunosequencing and related to cytomegalovirus serostatus. Along with the approximately 600-subject first cohort, a separate validation cohort of over a hundred different subjects was used. To predict cytomegalovirus infection status, the study brought together high-throughput TCR immunosequencing, statistical association of individual TCRs with disease status, and machine learning. In a later analysis, previously published TCR beta repertoires from 550 to 700 donors were re-analyzed and high-resolution HLA genotyping was added so that TCR occurrence patterns could be studied. Rather than using new phenotypic data, the later analysis identified candidate immune exposures from TCR beta sequences and from how often those sequences occurred across donors. In an earlier analysis of several hundred of the donors, high-throughput TCR beta sequencing was used to judge whether each TCR beta V gene segment behaved as functional or pseudogenic. Donor age, sex, ethnicity and CMV serostatus were collected together with the repertoire data. In a later genetic analysis, genome-wide SNP genotypes for about 65% of the roughly 670 donors were used, and that subset was treated as a discovery cohort. All discovery cohort repertoires had been generated using a single sequencing platform. HLA typing included class I and class II loci at four-digit resolution. The number of donors typed differed by locus, with roughly 629-640 for A, B, C, DRB1 and DQB1, roughly 520 for DQA1, 600 to 610 for DPA1, and some 440 for DPB1. Several DR-DQ haplotypes were handled as single units for association and clustering because linkage in the cohort was strong. Among about 390 genotyped donors of the cohort, an average of 235,054 unique TCR beta nucleotide sequences were sequenced per donor, approximately 20% of them non-productive.

Findings and caveats that apply to the study as a whole: Cytomegalovirus status was reported to be diagnosed by the classifier with high specificity and sensitivity in both the original and validation cohorts. According to a later analysis, most CMV-associated TCR beta chains appeared to be HLA-restricted, and the HLA associations seemed to be driven largely by CMV exposure. A further reported finding was that TCR beta sequences accurately predicted the HLA-A and HLA-B alleles for most subjects in the first cohort. V-gene and J-gene trimming of TCR beta chains was associated with a missense DCLRE1C variant in a later genetic analysis, and the association was replicated in an independent cohort. In a later analysis, about 17,000 TCR beta sequences were associated with specific HLA alleles at a false discovery rate of 0.05. According to a later genetic analysis, donors in an Asian-associated ancestry cluster had fewer N-insertions in productive TCRs than the approximately 670-donor mean. The cohort was sequenced for TCR beta chains only, and without alpha or paired-chain data the features that could be detected were limited. According to the authors, the approach could potentially be generalized to other disease states and immunological phenotypes. Linkage disequilibrium might explain the correlated functional status among segregating V segments, but an unknown experimental factor could not be excluded. A total of 150 or so TCR beta chains were listed by the study as associated with cytomegalovirus. In a later analysis, HLA-associated TCR beta chains showed more clonal expansion and lower generation probabilities than non-associated chains that were equally common. In an earlier analysis of some 550 of the donors, most TCR beta V segments were observed in productive rearrangements about 87% or about 30% of the time, broadly matching IMGT annotations. Presence/absence analyses assumed roughly uniform sequencing depth across donors, an assumption that may not hold. When HLA alleles, especially DR and DQ, strongly co-occurred, attributing TCR associations to individual alleles was difficult. A cluster of highly shared sequence variants was judged likely to be a technical artifact of the sequencing pipeline. Immune exposure information for the cohort was limited to CMV serostatus. HLA typing was unavailable for some donors at each locus, so association tests used only the typed subset. Some 16 rarely observed V segments, including chromosome 9 orphons, were excluded from the earlier analysis of some 590 of the donors because counts were too low. In a later analysis, several top co-occurrence clusters were reported to appear linked to parvovirus B19, influenza, CMV and Epstein-Barr virus. Some IMGT-functional V segments, including TRBV6-2 and TRBV6-3, could not be told apart with the 87-base-pair reads, so those segments were excluded. A few of the identified cytomegalovirus-associated TCR beta chains were confirmed in vitro to be specific for cytomegalovirus antigens. A later analysis found that TCR association rates varied across HLA loci, with DRB1 alleles showing the most associated TCRs and HLA-C alleles the fewest. Most TCR sequences were seen in very few donors, while some public TCRs were found in many individuals.

In total, approximately 700 healthy bone marrow donors made up the cohort. At the time of sampling, every cohort member was nominally healthy, though immune exposures that went unrecorded were likely present. The donor was CMV seronegative and belonged to the group of over 300 seronegative cohort members. Every donor gave a peripheral blood sample, and the peripheral blood mononuclear cells from that sample were used for TCR beta sequencing. Genomic DNA was extracted from the blood cell samples with the Qiagen DNeasy Blood Extraction Kit. Looking up the germline V gene (reference sequence) yields CDR1 GTSNPN and CDR2 SVGIG. The CDR3 starts with the cysteine, ends with the phenylalanine, and has 13 residues. The kept DNA is CDR3 alone, 39 bases in frame from the first base. Germline trimming: 5 bases from V, 1 base from J; junction bases outside gene matches: 2. As regards this clone: The antigen this receptor binds is unknown. No base qualities exist here, and no much larger clone lies one base off it.

Library method: the immunoSEQ multiplex PCR assay. For the multiplex PCR, a mixture combining 60 forward primers for TCR Vbeta segments and 13 reverse primers for TCR Jbeta segments was used. The CDR3 region of rearranged TCR beta genes was amplified from genomic DNA with a multiplex PCR assay. The Illumina HiSeq System was used to sequence the amplified TCR beta libraries as 87-base-pair reads. In the paper's pipeline: A later analysis tallied 75 million to 95 million unique TCR beta chains across the 700 or so repertoires, and some 10 million of those chains were shared by two or more donors. A nearest-neighbor algorithm error-corrected the raw reads and collapsed the reads into unique sequences, merging closely related sequences to remove PCR and sequencing errors. To assign V, D and J gene segments, CDR3 sequences were aligned to IMGT reference sequences. Each retained sequence needed at least a six-nucleotide match to both a V gene segment and a J gene segment. A rearrangement counted as productive if the CDR3 had no stop codons and remained in frame with V and J, and every other rearrangement counted as non-productive. CDR3 was defined by IMGT convention, running from the second conserved V-encoded cysteine to the conserved J-encoded phenylalanine. In an earlier analysis of around 600 of the donors, sequences lacking an unambiguous match to a single V gene segment were excluded. An earlier analysis of 500 to 600 of the donors classified V segments as functional when productive rearrangements were above 56.7% and as segregating when the standard deviation between donors was above 5%. A statistical classification framework was developed to diagnose cytomegalovirus status using the catalog of TCR beta chain sequences. In a later analysis, V and J genes were assigned by comparing TCR nucleotide sequences against IMGT/GENE-DB human TR gene sequences. In a later analysis, CDR3 sequences and most-parsimonious VDJ recombination scenarios were assigned using the TCRdist pipeline. In a later analysis, each TCR beta chain was defined by its CDR3 amino acid sequence together with its V-gene family, and reads without a unique V-gene family were excluded. As a way to deal with suspected cross-contamination and a sequencing artifact, a later analysis dropped 450 to 600 nucleotide sequences that were highly shared and had low generation probability. A later analysis calculated a clonal expansion index for each public chain from normalized within-repertoire ranks of inferred template counts. Generation probabilities in a later analysis came from a VDJ recombination model fitted to out-of-frame rearrangements, and those results were checked against IGoR. In a later analysis, hypergeometric tests were used to score TCR-TCR, TCR-HLA and TCR-CMV co-occurrence, with a repertoire-size bias correction applied to TCR pairs. To estimate false discovery rates, a later analysis permuted the HLA or CMV assignments 20 times. In a later analysis, co-occurring TCRs were grouped using DBSCAN, with TCRdist sequence similarity added in when clustering inside HLA-allele-positive subsets. Co-occurrence clustering excluded repertoires with fewer than 30,000 or more than 120,000 public chains, plus five with anomalous nucleotide sharing. The table comes from immuneACCESS by way of TCRdb, which keeps in-frame sequences with V and J called. Part of the clones is missing from these tables; in studies checked, under half for an unresolved V gene and the rest for unknown reasons. V and J calls and clone size follow that table, whereas D and trimming were derived from the DNA. The table for this sample lists around 230,000 clones; roughly 78% of them were counted only once. Less than 0.6% of the sample is in the top ten clones.

The source of this sequence is a boy aged 10-17 years in good health and CMV-seronegative. This chain joins TRBV30 to TRBJ1-1, with 9 junctional bases fitting TRBD1. The specimen sequenced was PBMCs. The CDR3 region has the sequence CAWDRGWNTEAFF. DNA sequence: TGTGCCTGGGACAGGGGGTGGAACACTGAAGCTTTCTTT. With the rest looked up from the reference TRBV30 and TRBJ1-1 genes rather than sequenced, the full variable domain is SQTIHQWPATLVQPVGSPLSLECTVEGTSNPNLYWYRQAAGRGLQLLFYSVGIGQISSEVPQNLSASRPQDRQFILSSKKLLLSDSGFYLCAWDRGWNTEAFFGQGTRLTVV.